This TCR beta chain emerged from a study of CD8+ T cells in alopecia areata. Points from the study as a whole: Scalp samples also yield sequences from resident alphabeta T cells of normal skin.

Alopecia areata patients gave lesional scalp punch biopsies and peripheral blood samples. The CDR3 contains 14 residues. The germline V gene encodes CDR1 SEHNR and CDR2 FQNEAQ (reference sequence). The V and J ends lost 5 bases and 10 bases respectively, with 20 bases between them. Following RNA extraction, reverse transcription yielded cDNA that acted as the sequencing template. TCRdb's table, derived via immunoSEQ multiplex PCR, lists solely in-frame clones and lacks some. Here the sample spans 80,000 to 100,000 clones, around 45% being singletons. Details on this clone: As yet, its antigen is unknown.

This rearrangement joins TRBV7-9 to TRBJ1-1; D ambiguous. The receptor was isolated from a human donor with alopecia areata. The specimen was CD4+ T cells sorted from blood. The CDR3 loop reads CASSAGVSLLAAFF. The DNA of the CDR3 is TGTGCCAGCAGCGCCGGAGTTAGTCTTCTTGCAGCTTTCTTT. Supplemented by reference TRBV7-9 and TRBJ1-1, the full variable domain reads DTGVSQNPRHKITKRGQNVTFRCDPISEHNRLYWYRQTLGQGPEFLTYFQNEAQLEKSRLLSDRFSAERPKGSFSTLEIQRTEQGDSAMYLCASSAGVSLLAAFFGQGTRLTVV.